The rows below give T cell receptor beta chains drawn from one sample of a study of T cell changes during pregnancy in multiple sclerosis. Produced via immunoSEQ multiplex PCR; TCRdb's table is partial and in-frame only. The repertoire consists of over 55,000 clones, with around nine tenths occurring once and the leading ten covering under 5.5%. Specimen: peripheral blood from another person, used as feeder cells. These receptors were taken from a human donor whose cells served as feeder cells for cultures in a pregnancy study. The CDR3 runs from the conserved cysteine through the conserved F or W. D genes are given only for firm matches. Not all rows give a size; the values are once, few, many and, for expanded clones, a class.

cdr3_length d_call j_call clone_size v_call cdr3_nt cdr3_aa
13 TRBD1 TRBJ1-4 - TRBV2 TGTGCCAGCAGAGACAGGGTCGGTGAAAAACTGTTTTTT CASRDRVGEKLFF
13 - TRBJ1-1 - TRBV10-1 TGCGCCAGCAGTGAGCCGGGGAACACTGAAGCTTTCTTT CASSEPGNTEAFF
15 TRBD2 TRBJ2-5 - TRBV29-1 TGCAGCGTCGGGACTAGCGGGAGGGCCGTAAAGACCCAGTACTTC CSVGTSGRAVKTQYF
13 - TRBJ2-7 - TRBV4-1 TGCGCCAGCAGCCAAGACCAAGGGCACGAGCAGTACTTC CASSQDQGHEQYF
16 - TRBJ2-1 - TRBV7-6 TGTGCCAGCAGCCATGCTAGCGCATCTCCTAACAATGAGCAGTTCTTC CASSHASASPNNEQFF
15 - TRBJ1-3 - TRBV7-9 TGTGCCAGCAGCTTAGGCGGTCGGGCTGGAAACACCATATATTTT CASSLGGRAGNTIYF
15 TRBD1 TRBJ1-5 once TRBV6-1 TGTGCCAGCACCACAGGGGCATTCGGCAATCAGCCCCAGCATTTT CASTTGAFGNQPQHF
15 - TRBJ1-4 - TRBV4-1 TGCGCCAGCAGCCAACCACCCGCAACTAATGAAAAACTGTTTTTT CASSQPPATNEKLFF
17 - TRBJ2-3 once TRBV28 TGTGCCAGCAGCTTGGGGTTGGACGGGCTAAGGACAGATACGCAGTATTTT CASSLGLDGLRTDTQYF
12 - TRBJ1-4 - TRBV7-9 TGTGCCAGCAGCCTCGGGCTCGAAAAACTGTTTTTT CASSLGLEKLFF
15 - TRBJ2-1 - TRBV6-5 TGTGCCAGCAGTTACGGGGGAGCCCGCTACAATGAGCAGTTCTTC CASSYGGARYNEQFF
15 - TRBJ2-7 few TRBV7-8 TGTGCCAGCAGCTTAGCGGCTAGCGCCTTCTACGAGCAGTACTTC CASSLAASAFYEQYF
17 TRBD2 TRBJ2-1 - TRBV7-9 TGTGCCAGCAGCCGACTTAGGACTAGCGGAGGGGACGATGAGCAGTTCTTC CASSRLRTSGGDDEQFF
13 TRBD1 TRBJ2-7 - TRBV29-1 TGCAGCGTATTCCGACAGGGCTCCTACGAGCAGTACTTC CSVFRQGSYEQYF
13 - TRBJ2-5 - TRBV6-1 TGTGCCAGCAGTGAAGAGAGAGGGTCGACCCAGTACTTC CASSEERGSTQYF
16 - TRBJ1-6 - TRBV18 TGTGCCAGCTCACCACCGGGGCAGAAGCGAAATTCACCCCTCCACTTT CASSPPGQKRNSPLHF
15 - TRBJ1-2 - TRBV27 TGTGCCAGCAGTTTGGACCCGTTGGGGGGGGATGGCTACACCTTC CASSLDPLGGDGYTF
14 - TRBJ1-1 - TRBV5-6 TGTGCCAGCAGAAGTTGGGGGACGAGGGGACTAGCTTTCTTT CASRSWGTRGLAFF
13 - TRBJ1-1 once TRBV5-6 TGTGCCAGCAGGTTGGGCGGAAACACTGAAGCTTTCTTT CASRLGGNTEAFF
13 - TRBJ1-2 - TRBV2 TGTGCCAGCGGCTTAGGGGGGCCCCTTCGCTACACCTTC CASGLGGPLRYTF
11 - TRBJ1-5 - TRBV5-8 TGTGCCAGCAGCTTGGCTCAGCCCCAGCATTTT CASSLAQPQHF
21 - TRBJ2-7 - TRBV15 TGTGCCACCAGCAGTGGCACAGGGGCCCACCTAGCGGGTGGACCCTTCTACGAGCAGTACTTC CATSSGTGAHLAGGPFYEQYF
14 - TRBJ1-4 - TRBV2 TGTGCCAGCAGTGAAGGTCAGGTTAATGAAAAACTGTTTTTT CASSEGQVNEKLFF
15 - TRBJ1-4 - TRBV6-6 TGTGCCAGCAAACCTTGGAAGACGGGAGAAGAAAAACTGTTTTTT CASKPWKTGEEKLFF
18 - TRBJ1-1 - TRBV28 TGTGCCAGCAGTTTCTTGGTGGGTTTTGGGGACATGAACACTGAAGCTTTCTTT CASSFLVGFGDMNTEAFF
12 - TRBJ1-5 - TRBV7-8 TGTGCCAGCAGTCAGATAGGACAGCCCCAGCATTTT CASSQIGQPQHF
14 - TRBJ1-6 - TRBV9 TGTGCCAGCAGCCCCCCCGCCTTGGATTCACCCCTCCACTTT CASSPPALDSPLHF
14 - TRBJ2-7 - TRBV6-5 TGTGCCAGCAGTTACTCCAAGCAGGGATACGAGCAGTACTTC CASSYSKQGYEQYF
14 - TRBJ2-5 - TRBV4-2 TGTGCCAGCACCCCCGGGACTGGTAAAGAGACCCAGTACTTC CASTPGTGKETQYF
14 - TRBJ2-3 - TRBV9 TGTGCCAGCAGCGTATTGATGGGTACAGATACGCAGTATTTT CASSVLMGTDTQYF
15 TRBD2 TRBJ2-7 - TRBV29-1 TGCAGCGTTGATGCGGGGGTCGCAACTTCTGACGAGCAGTACTTC CSVDAGVATSDEQYF
13 - TRBJ2-1 - TRBV11-1 TGTGCCAGCAGCTTAGGAAGAGCAATAGAGCAGTTCTTC CASSLGRAIEQFF
16 - TRBJ2-1 once TRBV19 TGTGCCAGTAGTCCCAGGGGCTTTTACACCTACAATGAGCAGTTCTTC CASSPRGFYTYNEQFF
14 TRBD1 TRBJ1-2 - TRBV11-2 TGTGCCAGCAGCCTGGACAGGGGAAACTATGGCTACACCTTC CASSLDRGNYGYTF
17 - TRBJ1-5 - TRBV19 TGTGCCAGTAGTATCAAGGGAGACGGGGATAGCAATCAGCCCCAGCATTTT CASSIKGDGDSNQPQHF
14 - TRBJ1-1 - TRBV4-1 TGCGCCAGCAGGGGGACTCTATGGAACACTGAAGCTTTCTTT CASRGTLWNTEAFF
14 - TRBJ1-1 - TRBV5-1 TGCGCCAGCGCCTCCGGGCCCGGGAGGGCTGAAGCTTTCTTT CASASGPGRAEAFF
16 TRBD1 TRBJ1-1 - TRBV6-5 TGTGCCAGCAGTTCCATTACGGACAGGGGGAGAACTGAAGCTTTCTTT CASSSITDRGRTEAFF
14 - TRBJ2-7 once TRBV18 TGTGCCAGCTCACCATCCCGTCGTTCCTACGAGCAGTACTTC CASSPSRRSYEQYF
15 TRBD2 TRBJ2-1 - TRBV5-4 TGTGCCAGCAGCTTGAAGCGGGAGGTTTTAAATGAGCAGTTCTTC CASSLKREVLNEQFF
13 - TRBJ2-7 - TRBV6-5 TGTTCCAGTACCGAGTTTCCGTCCTACGAGCAGTACTTC CSSTEFPSYEQYF
16 - TRBJ1-1 - TRBV5-8 TGTGCCAGCAGCTTGGGAGGAAGCTTCCTACCCACTGAAGCTTTCTTT CASSLGGSFLPTEAFF
14 TRBD1 TRBJ2-7 - TRBV6-1 TGTGCCAGCAGTGTGGGACAGGGGAACTACGAGCAGTACTTC CASSVGQGNYEQYF
15 - TRBJ1-6 few TRBV27 TGTGCCAGCAGATTCGGCGACGGGGGGAATTCACCCCTCCACTTT CASRFGDGGNSPLHF
14 TRBD2 TRBJ2-5 - TRBV11-3 TGTGCCAGCAGCCCCGGGGGGGGACGGGAGACCCAGTACTTC CASSPGGGRETQYF
15 - TRBJ2-2 - TRBV4-2 TGTGCCAGCAGCGGGGACACCAAGGAGGCCGGGGAGCTGTTTTTT CASSGDTKEAGELFF
16 TRBD2 TRBJ2-5 - TRBV7-8 TGTGCCAGCAGCTTAATGCGTAGCGGGGGGGGAGAGACCCAGTACTTC CASSLMRSGGGETQYF
15 - TRBJ1-6 once TRBV9 TGTGCCAGCAGCGCGAGGATAGGGGTTGGTTCACCCCTCCACTTT CASSARIGVGSPLHF
14 - TRBJ2-7 few TRBV19 TGTGCCAGTAGTTTTACTAGCAATGGCTACGAGCAGTACTTC CASSFTSNGYEQYF
13 - TRBJ1-2 - TRBV5-1 TGCGCCAGCAGCTTGGAGGCGGACCGGAGCTACACCTTC CASSLEADRSYTF